The next 18 T cell receptor beta chains were all read from a single sample in a study of spatial heterogeneity in lung cancer. Time point indicated: sample taken at primary tumor resection. Tumor, nontumor lung or frozen PBMC supplied whole RNA, sequenced without sorting. TCRdb used MiXCR to reprocess the 5' RACE reads, holding one entry per CDR3 protein. The table includes about 44,000 distinct CDR3 sequences, roughly 15% detected once. Sequences were derived from PBMCs, sampled at surgery. These receptor sequences come from a male donor with early-stage non-small cell lung cancer.

In this sample, this clonotype turned up a few times. J is TRBJ1-3 and V is TRBV18; D is undetermined. CDR1 is KGHSH, CDR2 LQKENI, per germline. V lost 2 bases and J lost 0, with 8 bases in between. CDR3 length: 15 residues. The CDR3 spells CASSPVPASGNTIYF. DNA of the CDR3: TGTGCCAGCTCACCAGTACCAGCCTCTGGAAACACCATATATTTT.

This clonotype was seen only a few times. The chain is built from TRBV30 and TRBJ1-5; D is unclear. The CDR3 sequence is 14 residues long. V was cut by 3 bases and J by 3 bases, with 12 bases left in between. Germline values: CDR1 GTSNPN, CDR2 SVGIG (reference sequence). Written as DNA, the CDR3 is TGTGCCTGGAGCCAACTGGCCCCCAATCAGCCCCAGCATTTT. Amino acids: CAWSQLAPNQPQHF. Full variable domain (outside the CDR3, taken from reference TRBV30 and TRBJ1-5): SQTIHQWPATLVQPVGSPLSLECTVEGTSNPNLYWYRQAAGRGLQLLFYSVGIGQISSEVPQNLSASRPQDRQFILSSKKLLLSDSGFYLCAWSQLAPNQPQHFGDGTRLSIL.

The V call is TRBV10-3, the J call TRBJ2-5; the match to TRBD1 covers 8 bases. CDR1 is ENHRY and CDR2 is SYGVKD in the germline V gene. The CDR3 runs 14 residues. J was trimmed by 5 bases and V by 4 bases; bases with no gene match: 6. In DNA, the CDR3 is TGTGCCATCAGTGCCTCAGGGGGCAGGGAGACCCAGTACTTC. This translates into CAISASGGRETQYF.

A few counts support this clonotype. V is TRBV5-5 and J is TRBJ2-5, with D perhaps TRBD1 (5 bases). The CDR3 runs to 16 residues. The V gene's germline CDR1 is SGHKS and CDR2 YYEKEE (reference sequence). Trimming cost V 0 bases and J 1 base, with 13 bases left between them. CDR3 residues: CASSLESFGAQETQYF. In nucleotides, the CDR3 is TGTGCCAGCAGCTTGGAGAGCTTTGGGGCCCAAGAGACCCAGTACTTC.

This clonotype was detected many times. The rearrangement joins TRBV7-2 to TRBJ2-2, with D unclear. The CDR3 spans 14 residues. Germline V gives CDR1 SGHTA, CDR2 FQGNSA. Trimming left V 2 bases short and J 3 bases short, with 7 bases between. CDR3 coding DNA: TGTGCCAGCAGCTTAAGCCGGGACACCGGGGAGCTGTTTTTT. It specifies CASSLSRDTGELFF.

The chain uses TRBV7-3 and TRBJ2-6; D is unresolved. Looked up from germline, CDR1 is SGHTA and CDR2 is FQGTGA. V lost 5 bases and J 3 bases, leaving 11 bases between the germline ends. This CDR3 region has 15 residues. CDR3 in DNA: TGTGCCAGCAGCCACGGACGCCATGGGGCCAACGTCCTGACTTTC. It codes for CASSHGRHGANVLTF.

In its sample, this clonotype was seen many times. The CDR3 DNA is TGCAGCGTTGATAGCTCTGGGGCCAACGTCCTGACTTTC. This codes for CSVDSSGANVLTF. The V call is TRBV29-1, the J call TRBJ2-6; D gene ambiguous. Germline V gives CDR1 SQVTM, CDR2 ANQGSEA. This CDR3 region has 13 residues. V was cut by 3 bases and J by 0 bases, with 3 bases left in between.

The CDR3 here is CASSFEGQGAPGYTF. In DNA, the CDR3 is TGCGCCAGCAGCTTCGAGGGACAGGGGGCCCCTGGCTACACCTTC. The chain carries TRBV5-1 and TRBJ1-2; 12 positions agree with TRBD1. Germline assignment: CDR1 SGHRS and CDR2 YFSETQ. Unmatched junction bases numbered 6, after V lost 2 bases and J lost 7 bases. The CDR3 is 15 residues long.

The table lists this clonotype with many counts. The chain is built from TRBV12-3 or TRBV12-4 and TRBJ1-4; 9 bases map to TRBD1. J was trimmed by 3 bases and V by 3 bases; bases with no gene match: 5. This CDR3 has 16 residues. DNA for the CDR3: TGTGCCAGCAGTTTGGGGTGGACAGGGGCTAATGAAAAACTGTTTTTT. It encodes CASSLGWTGANEKLFF.

CDR3 in amino acids: CASSVDGGRVLSEQFF. CDR3 coding DNA: TGTGCCAGCAGCGTAGACGGCGGGAGGGTATTATCGGAGCAGTTCTTC. The chain uses TRBV9 and TRBJ2-1, with 9 bases lining up with TRBD2. J gave up 10 bases and V 0 bases, and 11 bases lay outside the gene matches. The CDR3 runs 16 residues. CDR1 and CDR2 (germline): SGDLS, YYNGEE.

This clonotype has only a few counts. The chain carries TRBV7-3 and TRBJ2-2; D is perhaps TRBD1 (5 bases). Per the germline V gene, CDR1 is SGHTA and CDR2 is FQGTGA. The V gene lost 5 bases and the J gene lost 0 bases, with 13 bases spanning the gap. CDR3 length equals 16 residues. The CDR3 is CASSPRAGPNTGELFF. The CDR3 DNA reads TGTGCCAGCAGCCCAAGGGCAGGGCCGAACACCGGGGAGCTGTTTTTT.

The table lists this clonotype with a count of one. The chain uses TRBV29-1 and TRBJ1-3; D remains unclear. Per the germline V gene, CDR1 is SQVTM and CDR2 is ANQGSEA. Trimming removed 3 bases from V and 4 bases from J, with 7 bases in between. The CDR3 length is 12 residues. This CDR3 is CSVESRGNTIYF. CDR3 nucleotide sequence: TGCAGCGTTGAGTCTCGAGGAAACACCATATATTTT.

This clonotype was seen more than once but under ten times. The CDR3, as DNA: TGTGCCAGCAGCTTGGCCGGGACAGGGACCTACGAGCAGTACTTC. It encodes CASSLAGTGTYEQYF. The chain is built from TRBV7-2 and TRBJ2-7, with 9 bases fitting TRBD1. Germline assignment: CDR1 SGHTA and CDR2 FQGNSA. This CDR3 has 15 amino acids. Unmatched junction bases numbered 5, after V lost 3 bases and J lost 2 bases.

The V call is TRBV19, the J call TRBJ2-7; the D is unclear. From germline, CDR1 is LNHDA and CDR2 SQIVND (reference sequence). The V end lost 5 bases, the J end lost 4 bases, and 9 bases lay between the germline ends. This CDR3 spans 12 amino acids. The CDR3 nucleotides read TGTGCCAGTAGTTCCGGACGGTACGAGCAGTACTTC. Protein sequence: CASSSGRYEQYF.

This clonotype has only a few counts. The chain uses TRBV7-9 and TRBJ1-5; a weak D match, TRBD1 (6 bases). V was trimmed by 3 bases and J by 5 bases, leaving 14 bases between them. Germline V gene data show CDR1 as SEHNR and CDR2 as FQNEAQ (reference sequence). CDR3 length: 15 amino acids. The chain's CDR3 is CASSFTQGGDQPQHF. The CDR3 DNA follows: TGTGCCAGCAGCTTTACACAGGGAGGGGATCAGCCCCAGCATTTT. Together with reference TRBV7-9 and TRBJ1-5, the CDR3 gives the full variable domain: DTGVSQNPRHKITKRGQNVTFRCDPISEHNRLYWYRQTLGQGPEFLTYFQNEAQLEKSRLLSDRFSAERPKGSFSTLEIQRTEQGDSAMYLCASSFTQGGDQPQHFGDGTRLSIL.

This clonotype was detected a few times. The chain employs TRBV4-1 and TRBJ2-1; 14 bases are a match to TRBD2. Unmatched junction bases numbered 3, after V lost 6 bases and J lost 5 bases. Germline loops: CDR1 MGHRA, CDR2 YSYEKL. This CDR3 is 15 amino acids long. Here the CDR3 reads CASRRGLAGDNEQFF. The CDR3 DNA is TGCGCCAGCAGAAGGGGACTAGCGGGGGACAATGAGCAGTTCTTC.

Ten or more counts support this clonotype. The chain uses TRBV14 and TRBJ1-6; D is unclear. The V and J ends lost 1 base and 7 bases respectively, with 8 bases between them. Per germline, CDR1 SGHDN and CDR2 FVKESK. The CDR3 has 14 residues. The CDR3 nucleotides are TGTGCCAGCAGCCAAGGGCGAGAGAATTCACCCCTCCACTTT. Translated, it gives CASSQGRENSPLHF. Complete variable domain (other parts from reference TRBV14 and TRBJ1-6): EAGVTQFPSHSVIEKGQTVTLRCDPISGHDNLYWYRRVMGKEIKFLLHFVKESKQDESGMPNNRFLAERTGGTYSTLKVQPAELEDSGVYFCASSQGRENSPLHFGNGTRLTVT.

This clonotype was counted at least ten times. The chain carries TRBV4-1 and TRBJ1-4; D not certain. Trimming removed 0 bases at V and 7 bases at J, with 3 bases between. CDR1 MGHRA and CDR2 YSYEKL come from the germline V gene. CDR3 length equals 12 residues. The CDR3 DNA reads TGCGCCAGCAGCCAAGATAGTGAAAAACTGTTTTTT. This encodes CASSQDSEKLFF.